The present entry profiles one TCR beta chain with its context. With 5 bases removed from V and 1 base from J, the gap between germline ends came to 2 bases. Looked up from germline, CDR1 is MNHEY and CDR2 is SVGAGI. The CDR3 covers 11 residues. The repertoire was sequenced with immunoSEQ multiplex PCR; TCRdb's copy has only in-frame clones and lacks some. This table holds under 7,500 clones, about 80% found once. The sample originates from a study of T cell clonotyping in hematopoietic cell transplantation. This sequence joins TRBV6-5 and TRBJ1-1, with D hard to call. This receptor was taken from a male patient in his fifties or sixties who had an allogeneic stem cell transplant from an unrelated donor, so the T cells may come from the graft donor. Some clones in this sample may be carry-over from other donors' samples. Source: PBMCs, taken 100 days after allogeneic stem cell transplant. Here the CDR3 reads CASSKNTEAFF. The CDR3 DNA is TGTGCCAGCAGTAAGAACACTGAAGCTTTCTTT.